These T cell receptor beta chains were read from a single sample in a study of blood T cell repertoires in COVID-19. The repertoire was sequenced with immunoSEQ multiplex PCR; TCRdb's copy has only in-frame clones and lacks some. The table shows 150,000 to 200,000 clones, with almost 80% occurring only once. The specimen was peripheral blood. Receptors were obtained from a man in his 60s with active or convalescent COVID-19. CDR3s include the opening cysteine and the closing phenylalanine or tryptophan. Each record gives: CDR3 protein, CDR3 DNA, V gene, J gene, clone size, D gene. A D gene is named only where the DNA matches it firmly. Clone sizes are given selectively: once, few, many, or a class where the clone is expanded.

CDR3: CAISKTGEASYEQYF
DNA: TGTGCCATCAGTAAAACAGGGGAGGCCTCCTACGAGCAGTACTTC
V: TRBV10-3
J: TRBJ2-7
size: -
D: -

CDR3: CASSSDRGGNQPQHF
DNA: TGTGCCAGCAGCTCCGACAGGGGAGGCAATCAGCCCCAGCATTTT
V: TRBV7-9
J: TRBJ1-5
size: -
D: TRBD1

CDR3: CASTASAGLRTGELFF
DNA: TGTGCCAGCACCGCATCAGCGGGCCTCCGGACCGGGGAGCTGTTTTTT
V: TRBV9
J: TRBJ2-2
size: -
D: -

CDR3: CASGWGSGRGSYNEQFF
DNA: TGTGCTAGTGGTTGGGGTAGCGGGAGGGGCTCCTACAATGAGCAGTTCTTC
V: TRBV12-5
J: TRBJ2-1
size: -
D: TRBD2

CDR3: CASSSSGGLGEQYF
DNA: TGTGCCAGCTCATCGAGCGGAGGGCTGGGGGAGCAGTACTTC
V: TRBV18
J: TRBJ2-7
size: many
D: -

CDR3: CASTFLTFANTGELFF
DNA: TGTGCCAGCACCTTCCTGACATTTGCAAATACCGGGGAGCTGTTTTTT
V: TRBV27
J: TRBJ2-2
size: -
D: -

CDR3: CASSLEEGGPFEAFF
DNA: TGCGCCAGCAGCTTGGAAGAGGGGGGGCCCTTTGAAGCTTTCTTT
V: TRBV5-1
J: TRBJ1-1
size: -
D: -

CDR3: CASSQYGAGGIPDTQYF
DNA: TGCGCCAGCAGCCAATATGGGGCGGGAGGGATCCCAGATACGCAGTATTTT
V: TRBV4-3
J: TRBJ2-3
size: -
D: TRBD2

CDR3: CASSVDRSRGGYTF
DNA: TGTGCCAGCAGCGTCGACAGGAGTCGGGGTGGCTACACCTTC
V: TRBV5-4
J: TRBJ1-2
size: -
D: -

CDR3: CASSPGIAYNEQFF
DNA: TGTGCCAGCAGTCCCGGGATAGCCTACAATGAGCAGTTCTTC
V: TRBV2
J: TRBJ2-1
size: -
D: -

CDR3: CASSPPGAGENYGYTF
DNA: TGCGCCAGCAGCCCACCCGGGGCAGGGGAAAACTATGGCTACACCTTC
V: TRBV4-1
J: TRBJ1-2
size: -
D: -

CDR3: CASSLANYGYTF
DNA: TGTGCCAGCTCATTAGCTAACTATGGCTACACCTTC
V: TRBV18
J: TRBJ1-2
size: -
D: -

CDR3: CATSRESGSLYEQYF
DNA: TGTGCCACCAGCCGGGAGAGCGGGAGTTTATACGAGCAGTACTTC
V: TRBV10-3
J: TRBJ2-7
size: -
D: TRBD2

CDR3: CASSLTRGKETQYF
DNA: TGTGCCAGCAGCTTAACGAGGGGGAAAGAGACCCAGTACTTC
V: TRBV7-2
J: TRBJ2-5
size: -
D: -

CDR3: CASSQLADPYYEQYF
DNA: TGCGCCAGCAGCCAATTAGCGGACCCCTACTACGAGCAGTACTTC
V: TRBV4-3
J: TRBJ2-7
size: few
D: -

CDR3: CASSYLAGGGFGTDTQYF
DNA: TGTGCCAGCAGTTACCTAGCGGGAGGGGGATTTGGCACAGATACGCAGTATTTT
V: TRBV6-2/TRBV6-3
J: TRBJ2-3
size: -
D: TRBD2

CDR3: CASSATPSGSSYEQYF
DNA: TGCGCCAGCAGCGCAACCCCTAGCGGGAGTAGTTACGAGCAGTACTTC
V: TRBV5-1
J: TRBJ2-7
size: many
D: TRBD2

CDR3: CASSVGGGRPYNEQFF
DNA: TGTGCCAGCAGCGTAGGTGGCGGGAGGCCCTACAATGAGCAGTTCTTC
V: TRBV9
J: TRBJ2-1
size: -
D: TRBD2

CDR3: CASSLSTGQSSRYTF
DNA: TGTGCCAGCAGCTTAAGTACGGGACAGAGTTCCCGCTACACCTTC
V: TRBV7-9
J: TRBJ1-2
size: few
D: TRBD1

CDR3: CSVSGKDEQYF
DNA: TGCAGCGTTTCCGGGAAGGACGAGCAGTACTTC
V: TRBV29-1
J: TRBJ2-7
size: -
D: -

CDR3: CASTLRQGASGELFF
DNA: TGTGCCAGCACCCTGAGACAGGGGGCATCCGGGGAGCTGTTTTTT
V: TRBV6-5
J: TRBJ2-2
size: -
D: TRBD1

CDR3: CASTTGVQPQHF
DNA: TGTGCCAGCACCACAGGGGTTCAGCCCCAGCATTTT
V: TRBV2
J: TRBJ1-5
size: -
D: TRBD1

CDR3: CASSGDRLGEKLFF
DNA: TGCGCCAGCAGTGGGGACAGGCTGGGCGAAAAACTGTTTTTT
V: TRBV4-3
J: TRBJ1-4
size: -
D: TRBD1

CDR3: CASSAGQGRLETQYF
DNA: TGTGCCAGCAGTGCAGGACAGGGAAGGTTAGAGACCCAGTACTTC
V: TRBV27
J: TRBJ2-5
size: -
D: TRBD1

CDR3: CASRASEKLFF
DNA: TGTGCCAGCAGAGCTAGTGAAAAACTGTTTTTT
V: TRBV28
J: TRBJ1-4
size: -
D: -

CDR3: CASSGGTSGSYEQYF
DNA: TGTGCCAGCAGCGGCGGGACTAGCGGGAGCTACGAGCAGTACTTC
V: TRBV9
J: TRBJ2-7
size: -
D: TRBD2

CDR3: CASSPVEGAVGANVLTF
DNA: TGTGCCAGCAGCCCGGTGGAGGGGGCAGTTGGGGCCAACGTCCTGACTTTC
V: TRBV7-2
J: TRBJ2-6
size: -
D: -

CDR3: CASSYNPGQGYEQYF
DNA: TGTGCCAGCAGTTACAACCCGGGACAGGGATACGAGCAGTACTTC
V: TRBV6-5
J: TRBJ2-7
size: -
D: TRBD1

CDR3: CATSGTLGQLSGNTIYF
DNA: TGTGCCACCAGCGGGACCCTGGGACAGCTCTCTGGAAACACCATATATTTT
V: TRBV15
J: TRBJ1-3
size: -
D: TRBD1

CDR3: CASSLGLAGGQETQYF
DNA: TGCGCCAGCAGCTTGGGTCTAGCGGGGGGACAAGAGACCCAGTACTTC
V: TRBV5-1
J: TRBJ2-5
size: -
D: TRBD2